The 3 T cell receptor beta chains given below trace back to one sample, sequenced in a study of blood T cells in healthy people across ages. Then a second PCR, running roughly 7 to 12 cycles, was carried out with a sample-barcoded 5' primer and a J-beta primer mix. TCRdb re-called the 5' RACE reads with MiXCR, one entry per CDR3 protein. The table records 550,000 to 650,000 distinct CDR3 sequences, around 27% of them present only once. These data were also filed under a second study, of T cells of mothers and their children.

The sequenced sample was blood. The source of these receptors is a boy aged 2 to 9 in good health.

V gene TRBV25-1 combines with J gene TRBJ2-2; D may match TRBD1 or TRBD2 (5 bases each). V lost 2 bases and J lost 3, with 10 bases in between. CDR3 length equals 15 residues. Germline-derived CDR1 and CDR2 are MGHDK and SYGVNS. CDR3 nucleotide sequence: TGTGCCAGCAGTGAACCCGGGACGTACACCGGGGAGCTGTTTTTT. Translation gives CASSEPGTYTGELFF.

This chain links TRBV6-2 or TRBV6-3 with TRBJ2-1; the match to TRBD2 covers 9 bases. The CDR3 runs to 12 residues. Germline V gives CDR1 MNHEY, CDR2 SVGEGT. V lost 1 base, J lost 15 bases, and 4 bases stayed unmatched. CDR3 in DNA: TGTGCCAGCAGTTACTGGAGGACTAGCGTGTTCTTC. Translating it yields CASSYWRTSVFF.

This clonotype was observed a handful of times. The V gene is TRBV11-2, the J gene TRBJ1-2; D is unclear. Germline V gene data show CDR1 as SGHAT and CDR2 as FQNNGV. The length of the CDR3 is 12 residues. V was pared by 4 bases and J by 8 bases, with 11 bases between. CDR3 region: CASSSIEQGYTF. Here the CDR3 DNA reads TGTGCCAGCAGCTCCATAGAGCAAGGCTACACCTTC.